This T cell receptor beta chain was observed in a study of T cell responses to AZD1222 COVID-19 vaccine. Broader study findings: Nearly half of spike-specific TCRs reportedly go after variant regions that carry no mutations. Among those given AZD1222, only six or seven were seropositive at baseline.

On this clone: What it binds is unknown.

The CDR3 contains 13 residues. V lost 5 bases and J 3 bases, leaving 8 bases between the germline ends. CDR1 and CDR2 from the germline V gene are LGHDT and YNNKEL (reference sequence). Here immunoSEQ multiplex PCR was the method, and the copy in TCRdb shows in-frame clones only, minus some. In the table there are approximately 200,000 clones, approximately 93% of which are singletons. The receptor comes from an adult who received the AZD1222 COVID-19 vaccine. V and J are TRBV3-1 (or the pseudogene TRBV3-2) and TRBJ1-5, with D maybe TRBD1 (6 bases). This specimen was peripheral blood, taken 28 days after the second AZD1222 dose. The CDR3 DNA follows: TGTGCCAGCAGCTCAGGGGACAATCAGCCCCAGCATTTT. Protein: CASSSGDNQPQHF.